The 8 T cell receptor beta chains given below trace back to one sample, sequenced in a study of Tregs in tolerant kidney transplant recipients (dated by TCRdb to the late 2010s). Libraries were constructed by the immunoSEQ multiplex PCR assay. TCRdb re-hosts the immuneACCESS table, in-frame sequences only. Its copies lack some clones; in the studies checked, an unresolved V gene accounts for under half of them, and the cause for the rest is not known. The table for this sample lists roughly 250,000 clones; approximately 83% of them were counted only once. The ten biggest clones cover 0.55% to 0.65% of the sample. The sequencing input was CD4+ T cells from blood. The source is a human donor in good health.

J is TRBJ2-7 and V is TRBV13; 10 positions agree with TRBD1. CDR1 PRHDT and CDR2 FYEKMQ come from the germline V gene (reference sequence). Losses at the gene ends were 2 bases for V and 6 bases for J; bases not matched to a gene: 4. The CDR3 extends over 14 amino acids. The CDR3 is CASSLPWTGGEQYF. The CDR3 nucleotides are TGTGCCAGCAGCTTACCCTGGACAGGGGGCGAGCAGTACTTC.

The chain recombines TRBV14 with TRBJ1-3; a weak D match, TRBD1 (5 bases). Per germline, CDR1 SGHDN and CDR2 FVKESK. Trimming cost V 4 bases and J 0 bases, with 13 bases left between them. CDR3 size: 16 residues. The CDR3 spells CASSPTTGGSGNTIYF. In nucleotides, the CDR3 is TGTGCCAGCAGCCCGACCACAGGAGGCTCTGGAAACACCATATATTTT.

The sample holds a few counts of this clone. The chain recombines TRBV5-1 with TRBJ2-7, with 7 bases aligning to TRBD1. This CDR3 has 13 amino acids. J was trimmed by 2 bases and V by 4 bases; bases with no gene match: 3. Germline CDR1 reads SGHRS; CDR2 reads YFSETQ. Here the CDR3 reads CASSTTGPYEQYF. In DNA form, the CDR3 reads TGCGCCAGCAGCACGACAGGGCCCTACGAGCAGTACTTC.

V gene TRBV11-2 combines with J gene TRBJ2-1; D is possibly TRBD1 or TRBD2 (5 bases each). Between the trimmed V and J ends, which lost 6 bases and 10 bases, there was a span of 16 bases. The germline gives CDR1 SGHAT, CDR2 FQNNGV. The CDR3 sequence is 13 residues long. The CDR3, as DNA: TGTGCCAGCAGAACGATATCGGGGACGGAGCAGTTCTTC. It translates to CASRTISGTEQFF. Looking up the rest from reference TRBV11-2 and TRBJ2-1 gives the full variable domain: EAGVAQSPRYKIIEKRQSVAFWCNPISGHATLYWYQQILGQGPKLLIQFQNNGVVDDSQLPKDRFSAERLKGVDSTLKIQPAKLEDSAVYLCASRTISGTEQFFGPGTRLTVL.

This chain joins TRBV4-2 and TRBJ2-2; TRBD1 matches 7 bases. CDR3 length equals 14 residues. V lost 4 bases and J lost 3; bases outside the gene matches: 2. Germline V gene data show CDR1 as LGHNA and CDR2 as YNFKEQ. CDR3 coding DNA: TGTGCCAGCAGCCGAGACAGGGACACCGGGGAGCTGTTTTTT. Residues: CASSRDRDTGELFF.

V is TRBV2 and J is TRBJ2-3, with 10 nucleotides matching TRBD1. The trim removed 6 bases at V and 4 bases at J, leaving 10 bases unmatched. Germline V gene data show CDR1 as SNHLY and CDR2 as FYNNEI. The CDR3 runs to 16 residues. DNA of the CDR3: TGTGCCAGCAGCGACCAAGGGACAGGGGTCTCAGATACGCAGTATTTT. It specifies CASSDQGTGVSDTQYF.

The rearrangement uses TRBV5-1 and TRBJ1-4, with 8 bases matching TRBD1. Germline V gene lookup returns CDR1 SGHRS and CDR2 YFSETQ. CDR3 size: 15 residues. Losses at the gene ends were 5 bases for V and 1 base for J; bases not matched to a gene: 4. CDR3 loop: CASRKTGETNEKLFF. DNA for the CDR3: TGCGCCAGCAGAAAGACAGGGGAAACTAATGAAAAACTGTTTTTT.

The chain employs TRBV5-4 and TRBJ2-7, with 12 positions matching TRBD2. V was clipped by 4 bases and J by 5 bases; unmatched bases: 10. Germline CDR1 reads SGHNT; CDR2 reads YYREEE (reference sequence). The CDR3 totals 16 residues. CDR3 in amino acids: CASSLRTSGVLHEQYF. In nucleotides, the CDR3 is TGTGCCAGCAGCCTTAGGACTAGCGGGGTCTTACACGAGCAGTACTTC.